This T cell receptor beta chain is from a study of blood T cell repertoires in COVID-19. Study-wide background: Specimens from acute and convalescent COVID-19 originated in the United States, Italy and Spain. Sources were T cells, B-cell-depleted T cells, or PBMCs; the material itself was cDNA or gDNA.

In the original processing: Reference gene primer amplification yielded estimated nucleated cell counts. Profiled with immunoSEQ multiplex PCR; TCRdb holds only in-frame clones, not every one. That table furnishes V, J and clone size, whereas the DNA furnished D and trimming. The sample records roughly 390,000 clones, roughly 85% being singletons. The V and J ends lost 4 bases and 0 bases, in that order; junction bases with no gene match: 10. CDR1 and CDR2 (germline): GTSNPN, SVGIG (reference sequence). CDR3 size: 17 residues. The sequence came from a woman younger than 35 with acute or convalescent COVID-19. The chain links TRBV30 to TRBJ1-5; 9 bases line up with TRBD1. Sequences were obtained from peripheral blood. The CDR3 sequence: CAWKDRGFKGSNQPQHF. DNA of the CDR3: TGTGCCTGGAAGGACAGGGGATTCAAGGGTAGCAATCAGCCCCAGCATTTT.